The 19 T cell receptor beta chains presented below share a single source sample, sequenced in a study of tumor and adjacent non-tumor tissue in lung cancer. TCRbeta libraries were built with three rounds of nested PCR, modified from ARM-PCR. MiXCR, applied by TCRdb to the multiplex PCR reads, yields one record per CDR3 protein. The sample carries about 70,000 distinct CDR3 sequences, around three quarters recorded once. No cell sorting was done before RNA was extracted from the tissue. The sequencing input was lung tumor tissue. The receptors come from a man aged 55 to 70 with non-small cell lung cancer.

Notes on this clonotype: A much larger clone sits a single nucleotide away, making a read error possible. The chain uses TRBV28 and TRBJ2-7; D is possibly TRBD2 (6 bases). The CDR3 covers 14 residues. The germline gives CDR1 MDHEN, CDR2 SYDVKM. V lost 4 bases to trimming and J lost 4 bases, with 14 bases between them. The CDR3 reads CASSSLEGGYEQYF. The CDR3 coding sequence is TGTGCCAGCAGTTCCCTTGAGGGAGGATACGAGCAGTACTTC.

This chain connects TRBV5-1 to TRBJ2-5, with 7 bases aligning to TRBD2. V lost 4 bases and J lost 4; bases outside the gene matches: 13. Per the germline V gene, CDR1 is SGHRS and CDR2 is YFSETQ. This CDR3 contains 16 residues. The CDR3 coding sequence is TGCGCCAGCAGCCTGGCTAGCGGCAGTTGGGGAGAGACCCAGTACTTC. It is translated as CASSLASGSWGETQYF.

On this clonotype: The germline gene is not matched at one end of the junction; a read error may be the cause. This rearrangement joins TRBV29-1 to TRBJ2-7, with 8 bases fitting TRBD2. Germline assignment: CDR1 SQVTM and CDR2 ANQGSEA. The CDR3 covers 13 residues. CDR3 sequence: CSVAISGSIEKYF. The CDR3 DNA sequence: TGCAGCGTCGCAATAAGCGGGAGTATCGAGAAGTACTTC.

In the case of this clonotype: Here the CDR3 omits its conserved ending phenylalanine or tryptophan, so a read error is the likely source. CDR3: CPSSLRGQGNEQYS. The CDR3 DNA reads as TGTCCCAGCAGCTTGCGGGGACAGGGAAACGAGCAGTACTCC. The V gene is TRBV5-4, the J gene TRBJ2-7; 9 bases match TRBD1. CDR1 is SGHNT, CDR2 YYREEE, per germline (reference sequence). There are 14 residues in the CDR3.

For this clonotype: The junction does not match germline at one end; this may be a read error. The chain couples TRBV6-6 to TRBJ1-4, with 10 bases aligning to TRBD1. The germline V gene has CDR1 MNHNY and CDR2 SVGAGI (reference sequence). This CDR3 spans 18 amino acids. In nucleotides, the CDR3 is TGTGCCAGCAGTTACCGGGGACAGGGGCGAACAACTTATGAGAAACTGTTTTTT. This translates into CASSYRGQGRTTYEKLFF.

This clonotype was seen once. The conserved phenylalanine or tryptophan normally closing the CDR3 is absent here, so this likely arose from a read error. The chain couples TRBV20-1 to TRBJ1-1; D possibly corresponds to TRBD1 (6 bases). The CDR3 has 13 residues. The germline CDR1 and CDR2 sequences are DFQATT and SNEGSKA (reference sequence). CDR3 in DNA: TGCAGTGCTCGTACAGGGCGGAGCACTGAGGCTTTCTAT. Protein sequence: CSARTGRSTEAFY.

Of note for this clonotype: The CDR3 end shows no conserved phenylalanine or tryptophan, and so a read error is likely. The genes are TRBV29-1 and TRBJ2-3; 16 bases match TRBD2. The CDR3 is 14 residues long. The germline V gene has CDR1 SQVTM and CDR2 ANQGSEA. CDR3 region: CGVGTSGRANTQYS. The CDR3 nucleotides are TGCGGCGTTGGGACTAGCGGGAGGGCCAACACGCAGTATTCT.

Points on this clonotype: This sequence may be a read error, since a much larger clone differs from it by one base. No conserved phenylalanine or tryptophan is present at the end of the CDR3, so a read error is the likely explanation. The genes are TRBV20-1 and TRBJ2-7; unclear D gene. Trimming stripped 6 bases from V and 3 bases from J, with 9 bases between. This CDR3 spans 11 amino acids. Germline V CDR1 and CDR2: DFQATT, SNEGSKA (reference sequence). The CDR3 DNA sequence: TGCAGTGCACCTGATGACTACGAGCAGTACTTA. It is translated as CSAPDDYEQYL.

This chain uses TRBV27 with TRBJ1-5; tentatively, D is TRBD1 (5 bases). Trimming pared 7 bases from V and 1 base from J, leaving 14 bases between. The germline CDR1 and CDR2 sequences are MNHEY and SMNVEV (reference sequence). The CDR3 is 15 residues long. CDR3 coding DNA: TGTGCCAGCAAACCCCTATGGGGGAGCAATCAGCCCCAGCATTTT. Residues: CASKPLWGSNQPQHF.

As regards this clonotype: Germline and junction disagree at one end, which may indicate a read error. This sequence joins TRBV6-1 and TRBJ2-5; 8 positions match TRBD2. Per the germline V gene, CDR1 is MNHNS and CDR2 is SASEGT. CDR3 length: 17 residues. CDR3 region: CASGGIGAGAFFETQYF. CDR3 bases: TGTGCCAGCGGTGGAATAGGAGCGGGAGCTTTTTTTGAGACTCAGTACTTC.

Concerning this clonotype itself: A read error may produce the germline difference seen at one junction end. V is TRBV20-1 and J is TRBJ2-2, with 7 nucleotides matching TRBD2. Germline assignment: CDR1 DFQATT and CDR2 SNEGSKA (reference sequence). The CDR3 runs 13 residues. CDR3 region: CSAGFSGSGELFF. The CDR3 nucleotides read TGCAGTGCTGGATTTAGCGGGTCCGGGGAACTGTTTTTT.

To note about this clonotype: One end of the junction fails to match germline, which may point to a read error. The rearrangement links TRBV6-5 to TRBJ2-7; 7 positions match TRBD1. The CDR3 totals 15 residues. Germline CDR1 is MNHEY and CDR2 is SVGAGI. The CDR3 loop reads CASSYSEQGRSEHYF. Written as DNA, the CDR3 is TGTGCCAGCAGTTACTCCGAACAGGGGCGCTCCGAGCACTACTTC.

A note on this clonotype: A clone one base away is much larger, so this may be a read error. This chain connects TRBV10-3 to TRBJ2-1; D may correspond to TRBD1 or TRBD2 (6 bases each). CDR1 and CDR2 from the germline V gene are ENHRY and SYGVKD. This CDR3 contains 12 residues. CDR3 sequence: CDISGGTNEQFF. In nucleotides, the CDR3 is TGTGACATCAGCGGCGGGACAAATGAGCAGTTCTTC.

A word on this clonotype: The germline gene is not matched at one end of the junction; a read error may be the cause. The CDR3 here is CANSEQRQGSQPQHF. The CDR3 nucleotides are TGTGCCAACAGTGAACAACGACAGGGTTCTCAGCCCCAGCATTTT. The rearrangement uses TRBV6-1 and TRBJ1-5, with TRBD1 identical over 7 bases. The CDR3 sequence is 15 residues long. Germline CDR1 MNHNS, CDR2 SASEGT.

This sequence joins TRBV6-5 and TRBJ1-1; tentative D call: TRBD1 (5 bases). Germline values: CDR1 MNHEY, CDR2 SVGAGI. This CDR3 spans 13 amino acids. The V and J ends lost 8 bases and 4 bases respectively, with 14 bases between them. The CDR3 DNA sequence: TGTGCCAGCCGCCGGCAGGGAAGCACTGAAGCTTTCTTT. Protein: CASRRQGSTEAFF.

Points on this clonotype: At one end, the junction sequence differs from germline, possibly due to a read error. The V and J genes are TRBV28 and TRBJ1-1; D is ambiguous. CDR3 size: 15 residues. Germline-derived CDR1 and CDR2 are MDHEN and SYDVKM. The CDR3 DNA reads TGTGTCAGCAGTCCTGGACGGGCGGGGAACACTGAAACTTTCTTT. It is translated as CVSSPGRAGNTETFF.

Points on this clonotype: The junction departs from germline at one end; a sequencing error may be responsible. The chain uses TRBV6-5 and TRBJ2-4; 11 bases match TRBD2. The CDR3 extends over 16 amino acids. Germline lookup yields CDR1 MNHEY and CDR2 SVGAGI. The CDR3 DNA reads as TGTGCAAGCAGGCCCAGACTAGCGGGAAGGCGACACAGTCAGTACTTC. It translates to CASRPRLAGRRHSQYF.

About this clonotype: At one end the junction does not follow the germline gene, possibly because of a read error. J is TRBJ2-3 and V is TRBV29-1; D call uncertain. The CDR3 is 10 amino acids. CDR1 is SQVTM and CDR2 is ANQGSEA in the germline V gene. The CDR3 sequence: CSSGANTQFF. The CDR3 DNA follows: TGCAGCAGTGGTGCAAATACGCAGTTTTTT.

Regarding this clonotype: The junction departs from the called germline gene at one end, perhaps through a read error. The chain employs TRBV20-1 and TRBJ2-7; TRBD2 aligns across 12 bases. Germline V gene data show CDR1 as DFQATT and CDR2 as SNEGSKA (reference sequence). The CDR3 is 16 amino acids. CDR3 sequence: CSASARTSGTSYEHYF. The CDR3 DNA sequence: TGCAGTGCTAGTGCTAGGACTAGCGGGACTTCCTACGAGCATTACTTC.